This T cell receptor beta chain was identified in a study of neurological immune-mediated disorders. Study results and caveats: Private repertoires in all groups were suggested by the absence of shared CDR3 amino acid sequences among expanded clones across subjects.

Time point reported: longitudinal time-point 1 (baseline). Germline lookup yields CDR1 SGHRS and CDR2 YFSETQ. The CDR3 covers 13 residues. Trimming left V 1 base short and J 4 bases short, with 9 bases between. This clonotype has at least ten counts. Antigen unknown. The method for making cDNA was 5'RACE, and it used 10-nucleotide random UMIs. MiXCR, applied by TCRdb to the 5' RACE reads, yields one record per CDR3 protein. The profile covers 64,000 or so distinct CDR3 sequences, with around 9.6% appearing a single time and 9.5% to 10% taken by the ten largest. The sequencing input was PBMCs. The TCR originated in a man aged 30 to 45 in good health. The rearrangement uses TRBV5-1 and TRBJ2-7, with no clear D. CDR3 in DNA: TGCGCCAGCAGCTTGAACAGCCCATACGAGCAGTACTTC. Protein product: CASSLNSPYEQYF.